The 11 T cell receptor beta chains below come from one sample, sequenced in a study of radiation and T cells in renal cell carcinoma. Profiled with immunoSEQ multiplex PCR; TCRdb holds only in-frame clones, not every one. The sample lists some 120,000 clones, 80% to 90% occurring once. The time point denotes: blood 2 weeks post-SBRT. The treatment is: 15 Gy SBRT to primary tumor, nephrectomy 4 weeks later. The sequenced sample was blood, obtained from a patient whose treatment included radiotherapy and nephrectomy. These receptors all come from a woman between 55 and 75 years old with renal cell carcinoma.

This chain uses TRBV2 with TRBJ1-1, with unresolved D. The CDR3 consists of 12 residues. Deletions cut 3 bases from V and 8 bases from J, with 10 bases between. In germline, CDR1 is SNHLY, CDR2 FYNNEI. CDR3 sequence (DNA): TGTGCCAGCAGTGACCCCAGTCCAGAAGCTTTCTTT. Translating gives CASSDPSPEAFF.

The table lists this clone with a few counts. The chain couples TRBV7-3 to TRBJ1-1; 8 bases map to TRBD1. The V gene end was trimmed by 6 bases and the J gene end by 6 bases; junction bases not matched to a gene: 9. The length of the CDR3 is 14 residues. Germline CDR1 reads SGHTA; CDR2 reads FQGTGA. CDR3: CASRTTGGSAEAFF. CDR3 nucleotides: TGTGCCAGCAGAACTACAGGGGGGTCCGCTGAAGCTTTCTTT.

J is TRBJ1-2 and V is TRBV28; possible D gene TRBD1, 5 bases. The germline CDR1 and CDR2 sequences are MDHEN and SYDVKM. V was shortened by 3 bases and J by 3 bases, with 11 bases between the two germline ends. CDR3 length equals 14 residues. The CDR3 region is CASSFVGLDYGYTF. The CDR3, as DNA: TGTGCCAGCAGTTTCGTGGGGCTCGACTATGGCTACACCTTC.

The DNA of the CDR3 is TGTGCCAGCAGTCCAGAACCCAATCAGCCCCAGCATTTT. Translated, it gives CASSPEPNQPQHF. The chain links TRBV6-4 to TRBJ1-5, with D unclear. Germline CDR1 is MRHNA and CDR2 is SNTAGT. Trimming took off 5 bases at V and 3 bases at J, with 8 bases between the two ends. The CDR3 covers 13 residues.

This chain joins TRBV20-1 and TRBJ2-7; perhaps D is TRBD1 or TRBD2 (6 bases each). Trimming shortened V by 3 bases and J by 6 bases, and 9 bases separated the two germline ends. CDR3 size: 11 residues. Germline-derived CDR1 and CDR2 are DFQATT and SNEGSKA (reference sequence). CDR3 protein: CSAREGGEQYF. The DNA of the CDR3 is TGCAGTGCTAGGGAGGGGGGCGAGCAGTACTTC.

Concerning this clone: Other DNA sequences in the same sample also yield this CDR3. V usage is TRBV9 and J usage is TRBJ2-7; D is uncertain. V was clipped by 0 bases and J by 2 bases, with 6 bases between them. Germline V gene data show CDR1 as SGDLS and CDR2 as YYNGEE. The CDR3 extends over 13 amino acids. The CDR3 sequence is CASSVAPTYEQYF. The CDR3 coding sequence is TGTGCCAGCAGCGTAGCCCCCACCTACGAGCAGTACTTC.

The V call is TRBV6-6, the J call TRBJ1-1; D is undetermined. The germline gives CDR1 MNHNY, CDR2 SVGAGI (reference sequence). V gave up 4 bases and J gave up 1 base, with 1 base separating them. This CDR3 is built from 11 residues. CDR3 nucleotide sequence: TGTGCCAGCAGTTGGAACACTGAAGCTTTCTTT. The encoded protein is CASSWNTEAFF.

CDR3 bases: TGCGCCAGCAGCTTTACAGGGGAAGAGACCCAGTACTTC. Protein: CASSFTGEETQYF. This chain joins TRBV5-1 and TRBJ2-5, with 7 bases aligning to TRBD1. With 2 bases clipped from V and 3 bases from J, the junction kept 1 base outside the gene matches. Germline V CDR1 and CDR2: SGHRS, YFSETQ. The CDR3 consists of 13 residues. Combining the CDR3 with reference TRBV5-1 and TRBJ2-5 gives the whole variable domain KAGVTQTPRYLIKTRGQQVTLSCSPISGHRSVSWYQQTPGQGLQFLFEYFSETQRNKGNFPGRFSGRQFSNSRSEMNVSTLELGDSALYLCASSFTGEETQYFGPGTRLLVL.

The V call is TRBV5-8, the J call TRBJ2-1; D perhaps matches TRBD1 (6 bases). The CDR3 has 16 amino acids. Germline CDR1 is SGHTS and CDR2 is YDEGEE. V shed 1 base and J shed 7 bases, with 18 bases lying between them. As DNA, the CDR3 is TGTGCCAGCAGCTTGATGACAGGCCCACCGGGGAATGAGCAGTTCTTC. Protein: CASSLMTGPPGNEQFF.

This chain links TRBV7-6 with TRBJ2-2; 9 bases line up with TRBD1. Germline V CDR1 and CDR2: SGHVS, FNYEAQ. This CDR3 region has 18 residues. With 5 bases clipped from V and 4 bases from J, the junction kept 14 bases outside the gene matches. CDR3 in amino acids: CASSNSNRDRVATGELFF. The CDR3, as DNA: TGTGCCAGCAGCAACTCGAACCGGGACAGGGTAGCCACCGGGGAGCTGTTTTTT. The full variable domain, completed using reference TRBV7-6 and TRBJ2-2, is GAGVSQSPRYKVTKRGQDVALRCDPISGHVSLYWYRQALGQGPEFLTYFNYEAQQDKSGLPNDRFSAERPEGSISTLTIQRTEQRDSAMYRCASSNSNRDRVATGELFFGEGSRLTVL.

The chain carries TRBV6-5 and TRBJ2-7; no clear D gene. V lost 4 bases and J lost 6, with 10 bases in between. This CDR3 region has 12 residues. CDR1 and CDR2 (germline): MNHEY, SVGAGI. The CDR3 DNA is TGTGCCAGCAGTTCGGGTTCGGGCGAGCAGTACTTC. Translation: CASSSGSGEQYF.